Listed below are T cell receptor beta chains from one sample, sequenced in a study of blood T cell repertoires in COVID-19. The repertoire was sequenced with immunoSEQ multiplex PCR; TCRdb's copy has only in-frame clones and lacks some. The top ten clones hold around 1.6% of a sample with under 200,000 clones, around nine tenths of them seen once. What was sequenced was peripheral blood. The origin of the receptors is a man aged 18 to 30 with active or convalescent COVID-19. Each CDR3 is given with its conserved first and last residue. Each record gives: clone size, V gene, D gene, J gene, CDR3 DNA, CDR3 protein. A D gene is named only where the DNA matches it firmly. Where a row states a size, it is once, few, many or the class of an expanded clone; other rows omit it.

clone size: .; V gene: TRBV5-1; D gene: .; J gene: TRBJ1-2; CDR3 DNA: TGCGCCAGCAGCTTGGGACAGAGTCGCTATGGCTACACCTTC; CDR3 protein: CASSLGQSRYGYTF
clone size: few; V gene: TRBV3-1/TRBV3-2; D gene: .; J gene: TRBJ1-2; CDR3 DNA: TGTGCCAGCAGCCAACCCGACAGAAACTATGGCTACACCTTC; CDR3 protein: CASSQPDRNYGYTF
clone size: once; V gene: TRBV12-3/TRBV12-4; D gene: .; J gene: TRBJ1-2; CDR3 DNA: TGTGCCAGTGCGGGGAAAAACTATGGCTACACCTTC; CDR3 protein: CASAGKNYGYTF
clone size: .; V gene: TRBV27; D gene: TRBD1; J gene: TRBJ1-2; CDR3 DNA: TGTGCCAGCAGTTCGGGACAGGGGGTCTATGGCTACACCTTC; CDR3 protein: CASSSGQGVYGYTF
clone size: .; V gene: TRBV7-2; D gene: TRBD2; J gene: TRBJ2-1; CDR3 DNA: TGTGCCAGCAGCGTGTCGAGAGCGGGACCGCCCTACAATGAGCAGTTCTTC; CDR3 protein: CASSVSRAGPPYNEQFF
clone size: .; V gene: TRBV6-5; D gene: .; J gene: TRBJ2-7; CDR3 DNA: TGTGCCAGCAGTTACTCTCCCGGGTCCTACGAGCAGTACTTC; CDR3 protein: CASSYSPGSYEQYF
clone size: .; V gene: TRBV29-1; D gene: TRBD2; J gene: TRBJ2-7; CDR3 DNA: TGCAGCGTTGAAGATCAGACTAGCGGGACTTACGAGCAGTACTTC; CDR3 protein: CSVEDQTSGTYEQYF
clone size: .; V gene: TRBV5-1; D gene: .; J gene: TRBJ2-5; CDR3 DNA: TGCGCCAGCAGCCTCAACTTCAACCAAGAGACCCAGTACTTC; CDR3 protein: CASSLNFNQETQYF
clone size: .; V gene: TRBV19; D gene: .; J gene: TRBJ1-1; CDR3 DNA: TGTGCCAGTACCCCCAGGGGCAGGGGGAACACTGAAGCTTTCTTT; CDR3 protein: CASTPRGRGNTEAFF
clone size: .; V gene: TRBV4-1; D gene: TRBD2; J gene: TRBJ2-3; CDR3 DNA: TGCGCCAGCAGCCAAGACGGGGGGGCCGATACGCAGTATTTT; CDR3 protein: CASSQDGGADTQYF
clone size: .; V gene: TRBV19; D gene: TRBD2; J gene: TRBJ2-7; CDR3 DNA: TGTGCCAGTAGTATCGGCCGCGGGAGTAGCTACGAGCAGTACTTC; CDR3 protein: CASSIGRGSSYEQYF
clone size: .; V gene: TRBV5-1; D gene: TRBD1; J gene: TRBJ1-1; CDR3 DNA: TGCGCCAGCAGCGGGGGACAGGGCACTGAAGCTTTCTTT; CDR3 protein: CASSGGQGTEAFF
clone size: .; V gene: TRBV6-1; D gene: .; J gene: TRBJ2-7; CDR3 DNA: TGTGCCAGCAGTGAAGGTGAGGGATATAGTGACTACGAGCAGTACTTC; CDR3 protein: CASSEGEGYSDYEQYF
clone size: few; V gene: TRBV7-3; D gene: TRBD2; J gene: TRBJ2-1; CDR3 DNA: TGTGCCAGCAGCCTAGCGGGAGGGCCCGGGAATGAGCAGTTCTTC; CDR3 protein: CASSLAGGPGNEQFF
clone size: .; V gene: TRBV10-3; D gene: .; J gene: TRBJ2-7; CDR3 DNA: TGTGCCATCAGTGATAGGGGGGGATACGAGCAGTACTTC; CDR3 protein: CAISDRGGYEQYF
clone size: .; V gene: TRBV28; D gene: .; J gene: TRBJ1-1; CDR3 DNA: TGTGCCAGCAGTTTGGCGGTCACTGAAGCTTTCTTT; CDR3 protein: CASSLAVTEAFF
clone size: .; V gene: TRBV7-9; D gene: TRBD2; J gene: TRBJ2-5; CDR3 DNA: TGTGCCAGCAGCGCCCCCCATCTAGCGGGAGTGGTAGAGACCCAGTACTTC; CDR3 protein: CASSAPHLAGVVETQYF
clone size: many; V gene: TRBV5-6; D gene: TRBD1; J gene: TRBJ1-1; CDR3 DNA: TGTGCCAGCAGCTATGGGACAGGAGACAACACTGAAGCTTTCTTT; CDR3 protein: CASSYGTGDNTEAFF
clone size: .; V gene: TRBV5-8; D gene: .; J gene: TRBJ1-5; CDR3 DNA: TGTGCCAGCAGCCCCCCAACGGCCGGGGTGGCGAATCAGCCCCAGCATTTT; CDR3 protein: CASSPPTAGVANQPQHF
clone size: .; V gene: TRBV27; D gene: .; J gene: TRBJ1-2; CDR3 DNA: TGTGCCAGCAGTCCCCGGACACCTAACTATGGCTACACCTTC; CDR3 protein: CASSPRTPNYGYTF
clone size: .; V gene: TRBV27; D gene: .; J gene: TRBJ1-2; CDR3 DNA: TGTGCCAGCAGTATGTCAGGTGAAACGAGAGGCTACACCTTC; CDR3 protein: CASSMSGETRGYTF
clone size: .; V gene: TRBV6-2/TRBV6-3; D gene: TRBD1; J gene: TRBJ2-5; CDR3 DNA: TGTGCCAGCAGCGGGACAGCTCAAGAGACCCAGTACTTC; CDR3 protein: CASSGTAQETQYF
clone size: .; V gene: TRBV2; D gene: .; J gene: TRBJ1-2; CDR3 DNA: TGTGCCAGCTCCCGCGGCGGTGGCTACACCTTC; CDR3 protein: CASSRGGGYTF
clone size: .; V gene: TRBV29-1; D gene: .; J gene: TRBJ2-1; CDR3 DNA: TGCAGCGCCCGAAAAGGGGGAAACAATGAGCAGTTCTTC; CDR3 protein: CSARKGGNNEQFF
clone size: once; V gene: TRBV3-1/TRBV3-2; D gene: .; J gene: TRBJ2-3; CDR3 DNA: TGTGCCAGCAGCCCCACCAGACAGCCCACAGATACGCAGTATTTT; CDR3 protein: CASSPTRQPTDTQYF
clone size: .; V gene: TRBV6-6; D gene: TRBD1; J gene: TRBJ2-5; CDR3 DNA: TGTGCCAGCAGTCCGACGGGACAGGCGGGGGAGACCCAGTACTTC; CDR3 protein: CASSPTGQAGETQYF
clone size: .; V gene: TRBV24-1; D gene: .; J gene: TRBJ2-1; CDR3 DNA: TGTGCCACCAGTGACCGCAGCGGCAATGAGCAGTTCTTC; CDR3 protein: CATSDRSGNEQFF
clone size: .; V gene: TRBV19; D gene: TRBD1; J gene: TRBJ1-5; CDR3 DNA: TGTGCCAGTACTGACAGGGGGAGCAATCAGCCCCAGCATTTT; CDR3 protein: CASTDRGSNQPQHF
clone size: .; V gene: TRBV9; D gene: TRBD1; J gene: TRBJ1-2; CDR3 DNA: TGTGCCAGCAGCTTCGGGACAGGGGGCTTTTTTAAGTATGGCTACACCTTC; CDR3 protein: CASSFGTGGFFKYGYTF
clone size: .; V gene: TRBV29-1; D gene: TRBD2; J gene: TRBJ2-7; CDR3 DNA: TGCAGCGTCCAAGGGACTAGCGGCTACGAGCAGTACTTC; CDR3 protein: CSVQGTSGYEQYF
clone size: .; V gene: TRBV10-3; D gene: TRBD1; J gene: TRBJ1-1; CDR3 DNA: TGTGCCATCAGTGATTCTACAGGGGGGAACACTGAAGCTTTCTTT; CDR3 protein: CAISDSTGGNTEAFF
clone size: once; V gene: TRBV18; D gene: .; J gene: TRBJ1-4; CDR3 DNA: TGTGCCAGCTCACCGGGACAAGTTAATGAAAAACTGTTTTTT; CDR3 protein: CASSPGQVNEKLFF
clone size: .; V gene: TRBV19; D gene: .; J gene: TRBJ1-5; CDR3 DNA: TGTGCCAGTAGCCAAAACAGGAATAGCAATCAGCCCCAGCATTTT; CDR3 protein: CASSQNRNSNQPQHF